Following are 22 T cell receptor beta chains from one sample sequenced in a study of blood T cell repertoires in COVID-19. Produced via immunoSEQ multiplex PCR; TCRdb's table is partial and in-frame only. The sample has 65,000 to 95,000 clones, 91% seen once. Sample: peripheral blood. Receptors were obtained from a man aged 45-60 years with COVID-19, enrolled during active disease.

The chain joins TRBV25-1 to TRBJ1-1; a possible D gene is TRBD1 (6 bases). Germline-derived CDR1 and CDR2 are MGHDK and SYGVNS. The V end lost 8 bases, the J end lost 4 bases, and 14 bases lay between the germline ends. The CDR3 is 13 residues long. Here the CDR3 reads CASSPTGFTEAFF. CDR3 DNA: TGTGCCAGCTCACCGACAGGATTCACTGAAGCTTTCTTT.

CDR3: CASRMGEVYGYTF. CDR3 DNA: TGTGCCAGCAGGATGGGAGAAGTCTATGGCTACACCTTC. The chain recombines TRBV6-6 with TRBJ1-2, with D hard to call. This CDR3 comprises 13 residues. Trimming removed 6 bases at V and 4 bases at J, with 12 bases between. The V gene's germline CDR1 is MNHNY and CDR2 SVGAGI (reference sequence).

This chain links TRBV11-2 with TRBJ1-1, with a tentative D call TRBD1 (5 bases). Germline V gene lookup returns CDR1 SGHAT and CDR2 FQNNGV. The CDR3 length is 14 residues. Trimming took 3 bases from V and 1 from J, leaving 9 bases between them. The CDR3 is CASSFLTANTEAFF. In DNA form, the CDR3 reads TGTGCCAGCAGCTTTTTGACAGCGAACACTGAAGCTTTCTTT.

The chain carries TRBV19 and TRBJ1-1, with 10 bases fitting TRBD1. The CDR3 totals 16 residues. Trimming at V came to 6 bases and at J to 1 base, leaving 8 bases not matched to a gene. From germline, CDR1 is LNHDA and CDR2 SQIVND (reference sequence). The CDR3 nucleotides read TGTGCCAGTAGGAAACCGGGACAGGGGCCGAACACTGAAGCTTTCTTT. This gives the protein CASRKPGQGPNTEAFF. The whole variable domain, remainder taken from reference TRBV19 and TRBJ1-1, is DGGITQSPKYLFRKEGQNVTLSCEQNLNHDAMYWYRQDPGQGLRLIYYSQIVNDFQKGDIAEGYSVSREKKESFPLTVTSAQKNPTAFYLCASRKPGQGPNTEAFFGQGTRLTVV.

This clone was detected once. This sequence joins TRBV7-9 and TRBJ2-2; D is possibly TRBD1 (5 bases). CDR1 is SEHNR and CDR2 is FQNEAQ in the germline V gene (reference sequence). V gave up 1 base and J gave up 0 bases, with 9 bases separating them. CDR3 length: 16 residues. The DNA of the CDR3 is TGTGCCAGCAGCTTAGATCACAGGTCGAACACCGGGGAGCTGTTTTTT. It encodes CASSLDHRSNTGELFF.

CDR3 region: CASSSLAEDTQYF. In DNA form, the CDR3 reads TGTGCCAGCAGCTCGTTAGCGGAAGATACGCAGTATTTT. The chain combines TRBV5-4 with TRBJ2-3; a possible D gene is TRBD2 (6 bases). V lost 3 bases, J lost 5 bases, and 10 bases lay in between. The length of the CDR3 is 13 residues. The germline CDR1 and CDR2 sequences are SGHNT and YYREEE (reference sequence).

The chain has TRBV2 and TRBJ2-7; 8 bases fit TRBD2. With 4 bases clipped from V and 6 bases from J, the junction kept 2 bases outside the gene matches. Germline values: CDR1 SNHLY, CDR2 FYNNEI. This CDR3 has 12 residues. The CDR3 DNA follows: TGTGCCAGCAGTGTGACTAGCGTCGAGCAGTACGTC. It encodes CASSVTSVEQYV.

The CDR3 DNA reads TGTGCCAGCAGCGTAGCTATTAGCGGGCACACAGATACGCAGTATTTT. Translated, it gives CASSVAISGHTDTQYF. J is TRBJ2-3 and V is TRBV9; 7 bases are shared with TRBD2. The trim removed 0 bases at V and 2 bases at J, leaving 6 bases unmatched. Germline-derived CDR1 and CDR2 are SGDLS and YYNGEE. This CDR3 is built from 16 residues.

CDR3 DNA sequence: TGCGCCAGCAGCCCTGGAGGGGCTTACAATGAGCAGTTCTTC. This sequence encodes CASSPGGAYNEQFF. V usage is TRBV5-1 and J usage is TRBJ2-1, with D tentatively TRBD2 (6 bases). The germline gives CDR1 SGHRS, CDR2 YFSETQ. CDR3 length: 14 amino acids. Trimming stripped 4 bases from V and 4 bases from J, with 12 bases between.

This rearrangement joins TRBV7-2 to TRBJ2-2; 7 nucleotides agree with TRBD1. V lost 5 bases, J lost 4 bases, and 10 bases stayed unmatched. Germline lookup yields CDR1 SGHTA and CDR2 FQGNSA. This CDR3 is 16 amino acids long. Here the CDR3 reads CASSLQTGLATGELFF. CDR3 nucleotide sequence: TGTGCCAGCAGCCTGCAGACAGGGTTGGCCACCGGGGAGCTGTTTTTT.

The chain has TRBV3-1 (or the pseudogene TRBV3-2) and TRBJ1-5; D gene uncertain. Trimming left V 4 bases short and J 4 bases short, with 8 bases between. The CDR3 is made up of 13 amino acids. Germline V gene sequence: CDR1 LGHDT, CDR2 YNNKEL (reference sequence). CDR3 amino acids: CASSRGSNQPQHF. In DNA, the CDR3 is TGTGCCAGCAGCCGTGGGAGTAATCAGCCCCAGCATTTT.

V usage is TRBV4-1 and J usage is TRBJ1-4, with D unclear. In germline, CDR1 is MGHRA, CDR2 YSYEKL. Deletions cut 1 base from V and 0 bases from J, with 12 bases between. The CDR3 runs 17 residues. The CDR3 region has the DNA TGCGCCAGCAGCCAAGTGGAGAGCAGCGCAACTAATGAAAAACTGTTTTTT. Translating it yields CASSQVESSATNEKLFF.

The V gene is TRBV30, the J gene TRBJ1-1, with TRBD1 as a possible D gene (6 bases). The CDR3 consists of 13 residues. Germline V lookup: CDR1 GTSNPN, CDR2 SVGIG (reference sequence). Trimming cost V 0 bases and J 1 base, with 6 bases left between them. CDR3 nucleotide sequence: TGTGCCTGGAGTGTACAGGGGAACACTGAAGCTTTCTTT. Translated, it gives CAWSVQGNTEAFF.

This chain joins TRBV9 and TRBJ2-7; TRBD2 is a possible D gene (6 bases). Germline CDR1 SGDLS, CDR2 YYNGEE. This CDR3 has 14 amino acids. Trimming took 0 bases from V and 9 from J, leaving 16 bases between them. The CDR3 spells CASSVGASESVQYF. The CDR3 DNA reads TGTGCCAGCAGCGTAGGGGCTAGCGAGTCGGTGCAGTACTTC. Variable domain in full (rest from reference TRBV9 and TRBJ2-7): DSGVTQTPKHLITATGQRVTLRCSPRSGDLSVYWYQQSLDQGLQFLIQYYNGEERAKGNILERFSAQQFPDLHSELNLSSLELGDSALYFCASSVGASESVQYFGPGTRLTVT.

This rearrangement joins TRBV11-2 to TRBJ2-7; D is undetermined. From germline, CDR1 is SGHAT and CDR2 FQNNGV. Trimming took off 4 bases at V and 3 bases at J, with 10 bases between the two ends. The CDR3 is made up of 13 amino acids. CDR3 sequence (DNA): TGTGCCAGCAGCTCTCACACCCTCTACGAGCAGTACGTC. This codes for CASSSHTLYEQYV.

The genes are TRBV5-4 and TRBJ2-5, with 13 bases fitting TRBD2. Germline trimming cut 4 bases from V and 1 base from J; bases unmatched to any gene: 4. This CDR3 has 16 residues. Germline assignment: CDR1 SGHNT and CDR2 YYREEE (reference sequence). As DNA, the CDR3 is TGTGCCAGCAGCACTGGGACTAGCGGGGTCCAAGAGACCCAGTACTTC. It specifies CASSTGTSGVQETQYF.

The CDR3 here is CASSGGVTGGNYGYTF. The DNA of the CDR3 is TGTGCCAGCAGTGGCGGAGTGACAGGGGGCAACTATGGCTACACCTTC. The genes are TRBV28 and TRBJ1-2; 10 bases are shared with TRBD1. CDR3 length: 16 amino acids. V lost 5 bases, J lost 2 bases, and 8 bases stayed unmatched. CDR1 and CDR2 from the germline V gene are MDHEN and SYDVKM.

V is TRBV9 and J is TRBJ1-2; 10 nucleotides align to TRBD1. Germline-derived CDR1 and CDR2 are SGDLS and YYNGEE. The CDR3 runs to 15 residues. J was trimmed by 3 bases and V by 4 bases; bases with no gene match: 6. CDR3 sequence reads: CASSLPGTGDYGYTF. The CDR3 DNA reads TGTGCCAGCAGCCTTCCCGGGACAGGGGACTATGGCTACACCTTC.

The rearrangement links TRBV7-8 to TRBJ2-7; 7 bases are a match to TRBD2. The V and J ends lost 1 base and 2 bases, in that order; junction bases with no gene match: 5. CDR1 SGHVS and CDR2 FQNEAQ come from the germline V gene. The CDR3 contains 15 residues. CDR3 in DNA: TGTGCCAGCAGCTTAGGGGCTAGCGGAGCCTACGAGCAGTACTTC. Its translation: CASSLGASGAYEQYF. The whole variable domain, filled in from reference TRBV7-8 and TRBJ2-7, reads GAGVSQSPRYKVAKRGQDVALRCDPISGHVSLFWYQQALGQGPEFLTYFQNEAQLDKSGLPSDRFFAERPEGSVSTLKIQRTQQEDSAVYLCASSLGASGAYEQYFGPGTRLTVT.

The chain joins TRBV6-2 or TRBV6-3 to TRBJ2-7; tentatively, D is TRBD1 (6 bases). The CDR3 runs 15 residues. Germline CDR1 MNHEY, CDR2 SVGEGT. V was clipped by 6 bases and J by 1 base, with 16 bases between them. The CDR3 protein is CASSPGTLPSYEQYV. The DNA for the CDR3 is TGTGCCAGCAGCCCCGGGACACTCCCTTCCTACGAGCAGTACGTC.

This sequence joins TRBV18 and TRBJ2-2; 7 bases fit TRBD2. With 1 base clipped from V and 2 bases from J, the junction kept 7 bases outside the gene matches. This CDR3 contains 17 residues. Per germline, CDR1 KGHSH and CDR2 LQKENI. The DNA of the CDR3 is TGTGCCAGCTCACCACTTTATGGACTAGGTAACACCGGGGAGCTGTTTTTT. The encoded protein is CASSPLYGLGNTGELFF.

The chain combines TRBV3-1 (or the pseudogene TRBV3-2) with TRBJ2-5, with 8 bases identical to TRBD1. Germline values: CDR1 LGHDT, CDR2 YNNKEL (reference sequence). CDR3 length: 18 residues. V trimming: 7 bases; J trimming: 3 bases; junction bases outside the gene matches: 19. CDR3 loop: CASTYGHRDRIRKETQYF. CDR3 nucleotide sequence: TGTGCCAGCACCTATGGCCACCGGGACAGGATACGGAAAGAGACCCAGTACTTC.